The present T cell receptor beta chain was sequenced within a study of T cell changes during pregnancy in multiple sclerosis (dated by TCRdb to between 2018 and 2021). Background on the whole study: The study looked at changes in the T cell repertoire across pregnancy in women with multiple sclerosis.

Worth noting for this clone: The antigen it binds to is not known. Base qualities are missing; no much larger clone stands one base away.

Library preparation was by the immunoSEQ multiplex PCR assay. Not all clones reach the TCRdb copy of this immuneACCESS table, which keeps in-frame sequences only. Checked studies attribute under half of the gap to unresolved V genes and leave the rest unexplained. The sample includes about 24,000 clones, with 85% to 90% observed a single time. Approximately 0.98% of the sample lies in the top ten. CDR1 and CDR2 are read off the germline V gene as MNHEY and SVGAGI. From its cysteine to its phenylalanine, the CDR3 spans 13 amino acids. Kept here is only the CDR3 DNA, which spans 39 bases and is read in frame from base 1. V is pared back by 5 bases and J by 3 bases, with 7 bases lying between the germline termini.

Sequencing was performed on CD4+ T cells from peripheral blood mononuclear cells, taken in the second trimester of pregnancy. The receptor was derived from a female donor in good health, enrolled as a control in a pregnancy study. The V and J genes are TRBV6-5 and TRBJ2-2; TRBD2 is perhaps the D gene, given 5 matching bases. The CDR3 in this case is CASSRGDTGELFF. The DNA sequence is TGTGCCAGCAGTCGGGGAGACACCGGGGAGCTGTTTTTT.